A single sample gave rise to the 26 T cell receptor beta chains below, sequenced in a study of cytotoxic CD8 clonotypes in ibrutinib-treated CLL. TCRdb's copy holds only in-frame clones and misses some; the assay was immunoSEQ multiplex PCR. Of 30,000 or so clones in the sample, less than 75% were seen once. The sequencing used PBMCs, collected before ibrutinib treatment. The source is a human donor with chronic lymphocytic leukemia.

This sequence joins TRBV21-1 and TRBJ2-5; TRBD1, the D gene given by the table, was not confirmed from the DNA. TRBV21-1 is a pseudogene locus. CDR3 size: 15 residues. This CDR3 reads CASSGTAPLQETQYF. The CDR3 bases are TGTGCCAGCAGCGGGACAGCTCCCCTACAAGAGACCCAGTACTTC.

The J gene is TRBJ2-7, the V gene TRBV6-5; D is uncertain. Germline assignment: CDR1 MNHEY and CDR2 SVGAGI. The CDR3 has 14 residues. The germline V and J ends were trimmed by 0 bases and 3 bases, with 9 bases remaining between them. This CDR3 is CASSYSVLGYEQYF. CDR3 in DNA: TGTGCCAGCAGTTACTCGGTTCTCGGCTACGAGCAGTACTTC.

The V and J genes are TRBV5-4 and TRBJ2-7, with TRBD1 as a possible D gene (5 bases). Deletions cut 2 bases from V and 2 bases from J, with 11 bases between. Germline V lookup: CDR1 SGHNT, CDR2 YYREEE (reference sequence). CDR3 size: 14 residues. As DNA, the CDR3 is TGTGCCAGCAGCTTTGGTCTGGGGCCCTACGAGCAGTACTTC. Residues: CASSFGLGPYEQYF.

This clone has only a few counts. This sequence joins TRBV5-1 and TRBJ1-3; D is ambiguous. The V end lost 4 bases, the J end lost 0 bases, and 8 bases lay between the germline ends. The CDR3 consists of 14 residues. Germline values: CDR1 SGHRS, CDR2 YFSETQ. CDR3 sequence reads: CASSRSDSGNTIYF. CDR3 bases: TGCGCCAGCAGCCGCAGTGACTCTGGAAACACCATATATTTT. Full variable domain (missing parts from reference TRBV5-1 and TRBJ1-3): KAGVTQTPRYLIKTRGQQVTLSCSPISGHRSVSWYQQTPGQGLQFLFEYFSETQRNKGNFPGRFSGRQFSNSRSEMNVSTLELGDSALYLCASSRSDSGNTIYFGEGSWLTVV.

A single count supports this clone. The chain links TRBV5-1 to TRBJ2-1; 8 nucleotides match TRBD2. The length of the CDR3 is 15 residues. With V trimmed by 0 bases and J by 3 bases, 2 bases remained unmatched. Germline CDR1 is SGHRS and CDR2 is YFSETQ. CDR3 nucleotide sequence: TGCGCCAGCAGCTTGGGGGGACTAGTCTACAATGAGCAGTTCTTC. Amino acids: CASSLGGLVYNEQFF.

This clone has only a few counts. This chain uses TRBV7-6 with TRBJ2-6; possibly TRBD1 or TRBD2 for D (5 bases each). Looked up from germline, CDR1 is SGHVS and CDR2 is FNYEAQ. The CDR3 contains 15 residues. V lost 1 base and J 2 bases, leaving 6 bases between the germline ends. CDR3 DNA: TGTGCCAGCAGCTTAGGGGACGCTGGGGCCAACGTCCTGACTTTC. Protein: CASSLGDAGANVLTF.

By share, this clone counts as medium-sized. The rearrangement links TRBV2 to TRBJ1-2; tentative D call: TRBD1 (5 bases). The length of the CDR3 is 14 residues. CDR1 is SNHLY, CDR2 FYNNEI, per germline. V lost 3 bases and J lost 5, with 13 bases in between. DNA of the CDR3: TGTGCCAGCAGTGACCGGGGGGTAGGGTATGGCTACACCTTC. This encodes CASSDRGVGYGYTF.

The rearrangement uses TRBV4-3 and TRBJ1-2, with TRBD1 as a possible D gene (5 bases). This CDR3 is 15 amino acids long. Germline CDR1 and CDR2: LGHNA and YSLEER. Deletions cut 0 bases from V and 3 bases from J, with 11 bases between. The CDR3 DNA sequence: TGCGCCAGCAGCCAAGATCCAGGGACCTACTATGGCTACACCTTC. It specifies CASSQDPGTYYGYTF.

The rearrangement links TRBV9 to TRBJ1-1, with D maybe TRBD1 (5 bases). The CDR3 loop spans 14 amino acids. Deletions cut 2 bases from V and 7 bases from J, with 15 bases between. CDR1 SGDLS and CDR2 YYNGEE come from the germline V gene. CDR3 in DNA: TGTGCCAGCAGCGTGGGGGTCCGGACTGATGAAGCTTTCTTT. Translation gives CASSVGVRTDEAFF.

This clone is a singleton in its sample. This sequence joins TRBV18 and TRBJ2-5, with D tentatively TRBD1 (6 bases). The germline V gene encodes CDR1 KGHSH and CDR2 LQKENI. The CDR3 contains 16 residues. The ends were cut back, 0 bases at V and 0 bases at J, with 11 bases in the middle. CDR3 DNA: TGTGCCAGCTCACCACCGGGGGCAGGGTACCAAGAGACCCAGTACTTC. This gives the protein CASSPPGAGYQETQYF.

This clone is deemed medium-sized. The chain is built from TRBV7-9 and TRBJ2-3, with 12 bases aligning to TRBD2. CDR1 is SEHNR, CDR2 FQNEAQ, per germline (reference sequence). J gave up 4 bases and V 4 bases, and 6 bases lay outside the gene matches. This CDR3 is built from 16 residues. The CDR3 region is CASSSLAGGNPDTQYF. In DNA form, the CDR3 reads TGTGCCAGCAGCTCCCTAGCGGGGGGGAACCCAGATACGCAGTATTTT. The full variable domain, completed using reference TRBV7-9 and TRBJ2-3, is DTGVSQNPRHKITKRGQNVTFRCDPISEHNRLYWYRQTLGQGPEFLTYFQNEAQLEKSRLLSDRFSAERPKGSFSTLEIQRTEQGDSAMYLCASSSLAGGNPDTQYFGPGTRLTVL.

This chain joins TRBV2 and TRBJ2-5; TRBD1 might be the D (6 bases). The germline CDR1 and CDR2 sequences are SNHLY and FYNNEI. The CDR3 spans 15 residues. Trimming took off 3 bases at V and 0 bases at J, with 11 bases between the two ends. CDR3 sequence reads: CASSDPGAYQETQYF. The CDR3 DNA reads TGTGCCAGCAGTGATCCAGGGGCGTACCAAGAGACCCAGTACTTC.

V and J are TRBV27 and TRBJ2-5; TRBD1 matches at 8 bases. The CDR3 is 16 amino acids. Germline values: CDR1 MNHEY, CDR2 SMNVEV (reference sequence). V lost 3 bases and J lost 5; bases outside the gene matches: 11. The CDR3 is CASSLRRQGRRETQYF. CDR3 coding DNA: TGTGCCAGCAGTTTGCGGCGACAGGGGCGCCGCGAGACCCAGTACTTC.

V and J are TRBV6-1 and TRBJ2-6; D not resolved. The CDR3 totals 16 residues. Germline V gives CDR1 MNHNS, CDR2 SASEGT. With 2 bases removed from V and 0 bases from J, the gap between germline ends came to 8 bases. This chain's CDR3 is CASSEREGSGANVLTF. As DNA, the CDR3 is TGTGCCAGCAGTGAAAGGGAAGGCTCTGGGGCCAACGTCCTGACTTTC.

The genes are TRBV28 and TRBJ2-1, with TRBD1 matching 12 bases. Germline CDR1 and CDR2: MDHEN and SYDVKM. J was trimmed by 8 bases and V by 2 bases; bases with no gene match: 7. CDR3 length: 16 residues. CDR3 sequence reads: CASSLLGTGGSDEQFF. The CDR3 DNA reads TGTGCCAGCAGTTTACTGGGGACAGGGGGCTCCGATGAGCAGTTCTTC.

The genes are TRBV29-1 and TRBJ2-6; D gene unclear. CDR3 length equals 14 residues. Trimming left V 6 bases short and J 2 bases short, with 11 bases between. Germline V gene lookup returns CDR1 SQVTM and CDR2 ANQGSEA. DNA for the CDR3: TGCAGCGTCAGAGGACGGCCTGGGGCCAACGTCCTGACTTTC. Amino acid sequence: CSVRGRPGANVLTF.

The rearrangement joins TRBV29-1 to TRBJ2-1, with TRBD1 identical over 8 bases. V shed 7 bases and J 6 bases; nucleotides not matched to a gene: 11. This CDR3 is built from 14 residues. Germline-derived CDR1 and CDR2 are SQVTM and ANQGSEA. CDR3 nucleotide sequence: TGCAGCGCCAGCAGACAGGGGAAGGGCAATGAGCAGTTCTTC. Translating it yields CSASRQGKGNEQFF.

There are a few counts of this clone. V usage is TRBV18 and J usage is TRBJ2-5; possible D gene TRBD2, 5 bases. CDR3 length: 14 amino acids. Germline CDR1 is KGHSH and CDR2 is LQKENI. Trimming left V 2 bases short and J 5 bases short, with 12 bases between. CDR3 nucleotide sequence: TGTGCCAGCTCACCAGAGGAGGTGCGGGAGACCCAGTACTTC. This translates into CASSPEEVRETQYF.

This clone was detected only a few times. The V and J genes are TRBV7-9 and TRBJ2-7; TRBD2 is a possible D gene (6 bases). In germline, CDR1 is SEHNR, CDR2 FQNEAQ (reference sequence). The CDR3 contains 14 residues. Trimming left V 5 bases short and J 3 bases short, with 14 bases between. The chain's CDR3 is CASSRGRGIYEQYF. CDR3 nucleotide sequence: TGTGCCAGCAGCCGCGGCCGCGGGATCTACGAGCAGTACTTC.

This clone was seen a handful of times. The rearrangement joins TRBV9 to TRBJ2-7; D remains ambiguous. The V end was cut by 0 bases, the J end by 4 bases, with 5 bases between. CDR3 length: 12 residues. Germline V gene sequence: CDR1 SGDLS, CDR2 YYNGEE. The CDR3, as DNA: TGTGCCAGCAGCGTAGGCTCTTACGAGCAGTACTTC. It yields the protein CASSVGSYEQYF.

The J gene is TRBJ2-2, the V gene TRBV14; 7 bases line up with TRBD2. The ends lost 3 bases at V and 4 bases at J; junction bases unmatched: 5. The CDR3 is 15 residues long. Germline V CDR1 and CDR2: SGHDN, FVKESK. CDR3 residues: CASSQGSGFTGELFF. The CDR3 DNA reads TGTGCCAGCAGCCAGGGTAGCGGGTTCACCGGGGAGCTGTTTTTT.

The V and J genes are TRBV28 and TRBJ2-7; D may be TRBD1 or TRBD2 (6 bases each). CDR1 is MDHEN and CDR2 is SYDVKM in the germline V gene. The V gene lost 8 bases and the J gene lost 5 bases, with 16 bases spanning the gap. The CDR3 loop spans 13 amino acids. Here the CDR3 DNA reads TGTGCCAGCTCTCTATGGGGGGCCAACGAGCAGTACTTC. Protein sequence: CASSLWGANEQYF.

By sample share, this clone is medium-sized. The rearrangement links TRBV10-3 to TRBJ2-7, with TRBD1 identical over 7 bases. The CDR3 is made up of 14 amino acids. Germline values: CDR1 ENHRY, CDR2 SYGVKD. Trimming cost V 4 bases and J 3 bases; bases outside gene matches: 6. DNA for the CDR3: TGTGCCATCAGTGCAGAGACAGGGATCTACGAGCAGTACTTC. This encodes CAISAETGIYEQYF.

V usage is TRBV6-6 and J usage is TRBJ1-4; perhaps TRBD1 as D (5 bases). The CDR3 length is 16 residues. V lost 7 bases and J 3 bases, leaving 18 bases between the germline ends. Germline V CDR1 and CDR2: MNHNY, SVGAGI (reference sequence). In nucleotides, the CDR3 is TGTGCCAGCACCCACGGCCCCCGAGGGGCTAATGAAAAACTGTTTTTT. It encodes CASTHGPRGANEKLFF.

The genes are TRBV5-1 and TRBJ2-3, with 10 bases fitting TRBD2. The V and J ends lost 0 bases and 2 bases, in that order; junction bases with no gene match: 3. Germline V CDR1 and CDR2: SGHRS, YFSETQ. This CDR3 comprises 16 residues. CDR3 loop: CASSLGLAGVTDTQYF. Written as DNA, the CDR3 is TGCGCCAGCAGCTTGGGTCTAGCGGGGGTCACAGATACGCAGTATTTT.

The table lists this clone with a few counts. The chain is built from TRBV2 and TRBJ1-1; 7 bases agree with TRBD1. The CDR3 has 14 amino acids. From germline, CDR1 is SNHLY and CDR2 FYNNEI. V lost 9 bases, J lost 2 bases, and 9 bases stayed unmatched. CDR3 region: CASAGGGGNTEAFF. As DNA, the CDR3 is TGTGCCAGTGCTGGAGGAGGGGGCAACACTGAAGCTTTCTTT.